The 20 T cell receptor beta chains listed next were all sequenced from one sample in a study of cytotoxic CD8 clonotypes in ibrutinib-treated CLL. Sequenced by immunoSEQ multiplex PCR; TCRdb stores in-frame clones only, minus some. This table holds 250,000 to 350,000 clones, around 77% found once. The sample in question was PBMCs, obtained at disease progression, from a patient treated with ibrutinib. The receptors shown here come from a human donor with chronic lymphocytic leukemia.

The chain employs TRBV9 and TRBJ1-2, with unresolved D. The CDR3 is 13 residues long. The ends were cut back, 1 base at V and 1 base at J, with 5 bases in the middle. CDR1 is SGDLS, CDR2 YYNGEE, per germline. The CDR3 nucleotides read TGTGCCAGCAGCGTATCAAGTAACTATGGCTACACCTTC. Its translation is CASSVSSNYGYTF.

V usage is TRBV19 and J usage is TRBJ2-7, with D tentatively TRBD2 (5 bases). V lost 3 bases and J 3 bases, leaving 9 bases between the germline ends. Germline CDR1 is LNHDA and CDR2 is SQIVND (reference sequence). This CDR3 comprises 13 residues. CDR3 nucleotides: TGTGCCAGTAGTATCAGTCGGGACTACGAGCAGTACTTC. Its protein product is CASSISRDYEQYF.

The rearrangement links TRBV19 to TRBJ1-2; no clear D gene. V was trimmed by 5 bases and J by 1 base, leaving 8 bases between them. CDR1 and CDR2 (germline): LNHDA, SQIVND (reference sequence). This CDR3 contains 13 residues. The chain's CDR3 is CASSLSNNYGYTF. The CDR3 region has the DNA TGTGCCAGTAGTCTGTCCAATAACTATGGCTACACCTTC.

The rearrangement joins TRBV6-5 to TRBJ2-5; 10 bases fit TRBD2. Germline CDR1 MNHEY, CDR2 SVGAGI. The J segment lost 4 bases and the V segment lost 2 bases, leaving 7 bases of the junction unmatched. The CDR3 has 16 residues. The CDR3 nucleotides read TGTGCCAGCAGTTACCCTGAGCGGGAGGGCCGAGAGACCCAGTACTTC. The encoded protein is CASSYPEREGRETQYF.

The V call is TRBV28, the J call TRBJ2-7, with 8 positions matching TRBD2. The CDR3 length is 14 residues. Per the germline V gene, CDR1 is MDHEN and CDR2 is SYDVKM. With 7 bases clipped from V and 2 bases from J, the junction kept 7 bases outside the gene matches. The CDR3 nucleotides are TGTGCCAGCACCCCGGGGGGGAAAGCCTACGAGCAGTACTTC. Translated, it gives CASTPGGKAYEQYF.

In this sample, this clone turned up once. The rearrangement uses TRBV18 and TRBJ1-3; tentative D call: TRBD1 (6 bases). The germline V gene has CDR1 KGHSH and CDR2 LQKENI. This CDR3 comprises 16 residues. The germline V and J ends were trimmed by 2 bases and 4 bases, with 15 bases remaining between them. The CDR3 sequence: CASSPNSPGAGNTIYF. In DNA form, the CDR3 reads TGTGCCAGCTCACCAAACAGCCCGGGGGCGGGAAACACCATATATTTT.

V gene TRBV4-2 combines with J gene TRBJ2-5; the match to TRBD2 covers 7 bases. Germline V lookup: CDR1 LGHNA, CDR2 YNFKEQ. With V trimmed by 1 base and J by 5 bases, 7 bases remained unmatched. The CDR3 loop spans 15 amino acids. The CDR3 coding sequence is TGTGCCAGCAGCCAAGGCGGACTAGAGGGTGAGACCCAGTACTTC. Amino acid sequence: CASSQGGLEGETQYF.

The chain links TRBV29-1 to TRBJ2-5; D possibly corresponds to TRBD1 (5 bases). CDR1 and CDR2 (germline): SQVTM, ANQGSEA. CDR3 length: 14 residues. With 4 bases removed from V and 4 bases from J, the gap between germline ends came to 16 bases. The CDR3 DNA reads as TGCAGCGTTGGCCCCGACAGTAAGGGAGAGACCCAGTACTTC. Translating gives CSVGPDSKGETQYF.

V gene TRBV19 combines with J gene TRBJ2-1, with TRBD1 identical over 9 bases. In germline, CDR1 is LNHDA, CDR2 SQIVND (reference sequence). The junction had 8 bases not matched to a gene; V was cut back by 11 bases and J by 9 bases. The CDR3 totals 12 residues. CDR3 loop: CAAGQGFGEQFF. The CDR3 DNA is TGTGCCGCGGGACAGGGCTTCGGTGAGCAGTTCTTC.

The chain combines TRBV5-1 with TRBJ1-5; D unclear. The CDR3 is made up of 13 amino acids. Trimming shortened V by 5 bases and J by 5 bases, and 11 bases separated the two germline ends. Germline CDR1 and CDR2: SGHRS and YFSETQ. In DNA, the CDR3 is TGCGCCAGCAGTCTACTCGACCATCAGCCCCAGCATTTT. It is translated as CASSLLDHQPQHF.

The CDR3 DNA follows: TGCGCCAGCAGCCAAGAAAGAACGGATGAGCAGTTCTTC. Its protein product is CASSQERTDEQFF. The V gene is TRBV4-1, the J gene TRBJ2-1; D is undetermined. V lost 0 bases and J 8 bases, leaving 8 bases between the germline ends. The CDR3 loop spans 13 amino acids. Germline assignment: CDR1 MGHRA and CDR2 YSYEKL.

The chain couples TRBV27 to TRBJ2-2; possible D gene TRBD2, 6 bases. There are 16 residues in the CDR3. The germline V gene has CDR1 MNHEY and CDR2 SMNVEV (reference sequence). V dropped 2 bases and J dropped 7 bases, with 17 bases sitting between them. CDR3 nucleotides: TGTGCCAGCAGTTTACGAGGGGACTGGTGGAGCGGGGAGCTGTTTTTT. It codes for CASSLRGDWWSGELFF.

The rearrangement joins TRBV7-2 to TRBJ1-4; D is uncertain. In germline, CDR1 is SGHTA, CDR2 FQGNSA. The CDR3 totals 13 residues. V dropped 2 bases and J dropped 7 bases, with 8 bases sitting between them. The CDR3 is CASSLMWGEKLFF. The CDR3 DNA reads TGTGCCAGCAGCTTAATGTGGGGTGAAAAACTGTTTTTT.

In DNA form, the CDR3 reads TGTGCCACCAGCAGAGATTACGGGGATCAGCCCCAGCATTTT. This codes for CATSRDYGDQPQHF. This chain joins TRBV15 and TRBJ1-5; no clear D. The V end lost 0 bases, the J end lost 5 bases, and 8 bases lay between the germline ends. The CDR3 covers 14 residues. Germline lookup yields CDR1 LNHNV and CDR2 YYDKDF (reference sequence).

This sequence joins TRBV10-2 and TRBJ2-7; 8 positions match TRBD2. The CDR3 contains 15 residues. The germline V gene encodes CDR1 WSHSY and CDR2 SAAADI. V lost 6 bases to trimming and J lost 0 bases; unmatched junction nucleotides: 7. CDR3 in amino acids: CASRDIAGTSYEQYF. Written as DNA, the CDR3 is TGCGCCAGCAGGGATATAGCGGGGACCTCCTACGAGCAGTACTTC.

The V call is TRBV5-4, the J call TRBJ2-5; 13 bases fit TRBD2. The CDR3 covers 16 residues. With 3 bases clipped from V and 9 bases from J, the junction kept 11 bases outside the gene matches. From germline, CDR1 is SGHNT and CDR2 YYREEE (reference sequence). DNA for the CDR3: TGTGCCAGCAGCTCCCCACTAGCGGGGGGGGCTGAGGCCCAGTACTTC. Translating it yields CASSSPLAGGAEAQYF.

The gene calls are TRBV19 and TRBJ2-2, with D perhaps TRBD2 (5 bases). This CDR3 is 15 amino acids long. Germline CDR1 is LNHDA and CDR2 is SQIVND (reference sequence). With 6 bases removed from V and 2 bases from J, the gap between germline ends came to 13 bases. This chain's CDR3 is CASRPYEGNTGELFF. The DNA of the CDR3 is TGTGCCAGTAGACCTTACGAGGGAAACACCGGGGAGCTGTTTTTT. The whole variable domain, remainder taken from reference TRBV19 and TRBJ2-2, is DGGITQSPKYLFRKEGQNVTLSCEQNLNHDAMYWYRQDPGQGLRLIYYSQIVNDFQKGDIAEGYSVSREKKESFPLTVTSAQKNPTAFYLCASRPYEGNTGELFFGEGSRLTVL.

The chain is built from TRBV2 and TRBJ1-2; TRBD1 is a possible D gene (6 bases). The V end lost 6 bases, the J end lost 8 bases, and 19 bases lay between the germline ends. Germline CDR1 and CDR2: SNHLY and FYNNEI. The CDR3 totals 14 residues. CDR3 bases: TGTGCCAGCAGCCCTGGGGGGCGAGCGTTAGGCTACACCTTC. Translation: CASSPGGRALGYTF. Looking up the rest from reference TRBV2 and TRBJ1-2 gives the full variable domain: EPEVTQTPSHQVTQMGQEVILRCVPISNHLYFYWYRQILGQKVEFLVSFYNNEISEKSEIFDDQFSVERPDGSNFTLKIRSTKLEDSAMYFCASSPGGRALGYTFGSGTRLTVV.

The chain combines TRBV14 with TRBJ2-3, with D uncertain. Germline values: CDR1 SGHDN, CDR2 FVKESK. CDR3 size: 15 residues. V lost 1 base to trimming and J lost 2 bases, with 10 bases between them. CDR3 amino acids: CASSQAGFPTDTQYF. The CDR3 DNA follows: TGTGCCAGCAGCCAAGCGGGTTTCCCCACAGATACGCAGTATTTT. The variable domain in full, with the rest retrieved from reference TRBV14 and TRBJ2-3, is EAGVTQFPSHSVIEKGQTVTLRCDPISGHDNLYWYRRVMGKEIKFLLHFVKESKQDESGMPNNRFLAERTGGTYSTLKVQPAELEDSGVYFCASSQAGFPTDTQYFGPGTRLTVL.

In DNA, the CDR3 is TGCAGCGTAGCAGGGTCGAACCAAGAGACCCAGTACTTC. This gives the protein CSVAGSNQETQYF. V and J are TRBV29-1 and TRBJ2-5; D is possibly TRBD1 (5 bases). The CDR3 loop spans 13 amino acids. Trimming stripped 6 bases from V and 0 bases from J, with 11 bases between. Germline CDR1 and CDR2: SQVTM and ANQGSEA.